Below, 22 T cell receptor beta chains from the same sample are listed, as sequenced in a study of neurological immune-mediated disorders (dated by TCRdb to the late 2010s). Library construction relied on 5' RACE. The sample was run on an Illumina HiSeq 2500. TCRdb reworked the public reads: Q25 trimming with fastp, MiXCR clone assembly, productive beta chains retained. Each entry merges the rows of one CDR3 protein and shows their most common DNA and genes. Counted in this sample were around 83,000 distinct CDR3 sequences; 13% to 15% of them appeared once. More than 6% of the sample belongs to the ten largest clones. Material for sequencing was PBMCs. All receptors come from a woman between 45 and 60 years old in good health.

This clonotype occurred many times. This chain joins TRBV28 and TRBJ2-5, with D tentatively TRBD1 or TRBD2 (6 bases each). Trimming took off 2 bases at V and 2 bases at J, with 12 bases between the two ends. Germline V gene data show CDR1 as MDHEN and CDR2 as SYDVKM. This CDR3 has 15 amino acids. The CDR3 loop reads CASSLRGGRQETQYF. The DNA for the CDR3 is TGTGCCAGCAGTTTACGTGGGGGGCGTCAAGAGACCCAGTACTTC.

This clonotype was seen a handful of times. V gene TRBV11-3 combines with J gene TRBJ2-1; D gene unclear. CDR1 is SGHNT and CDR2 is YENEEA in the germline V gene. Trimming removed 5 bases at V and 1 base at J, with 9 bases between. The CDR3 runs 14 residues. The DNA for the CDR3 is TGTGCCAGCAGCCTCCCCGGGTCCTACAATGAGCAGTTCTTC. Its protein is CASSLPGSYNEQFF. The full variable domain, with the rest looked up from reference TRBV11-3 and TRBJ2-1, is EAGVVQSPRYKIIEKKQPVAFWCNPISGHNTLYWYLQNLGQGPELLIRYENEEAVDDSQLPKDRFSAERLKGVDSTLKIQPAELGDSAVYLCASSLPGSYNEQFFGPGTRLTVL.

This clonotype has at least ten counts. V gene TRBV29-1 combines with J gene TRBJ1-1; unclear D gene. Trimming pared 1 base from V and 13 bases from J, leaving 16 bases between. CDR3 size: 12 residues. From germline, CDR1 is SQVTM and CDR2 ANQGSEA. The CDR3 loop reads CSVEVTGLDGFF. The CDR3 DNA sequence: TGCAGCGTTGAAGTTACCGGCCTTGACGGTTTCTTT. The variable domain in full, completed from reference TRBV29-1 and TRBJ1-1, reads SAVISQKPSRDICQRGTSLTIQCQVDSQVTMMFWYRQQPGQSLTLIATANQGSEATYESGFVIDKFPISRPNLTFSTLTVSNMSPEDSSIYLCSVEVTGLDGFFGQGTRLTVV.

There are many counts of this clonotype. The chain uses TRBV10-3 and TRBJ1-1; the D is unclear. CDR1 and CDR2 (germline): ENHRY, SYGVKD. V gave up 3 bases and J gave up 1 base, with 6 bases separating them. CDR3 length: 13 amino acids. The DNA of the CDR3 is TGTGCCATCAGTGACCGGGAGAACACTGAAGCTTTCTTT. This encodes CAISDRENTEAFF.

The sample holds many counts of this clonotype. The chain links TRBV9 to TRBJ1-1; 8 nucleotides match TRBD1. This CDR3 contains 14 residues. Germline-derived CDR1 and CDR2 are SGDLS and YYNGEE. V trimming: 3 bases; J trimming: 1 base; junction bases outside the gene matches: 2. The CDR3 loop reads CASSGTGSNTEAFF. As DNA, the CDR3 is TGTGCCAGCAGCGGGACAGGGTCGAACACTGAAGCTTTCTTT.

This clonotype was seen at least ten times. J is TRBJ2-7 and V is TRBV21-1; the D call in the table, TRBD2, was not verified against the DNA. TRBV21-1 is a pseudogene. This CDR3 contains 14 residues. The CDR3 nucleotides read TGTGCCAGCAGCAACCGGGACGTACGCGACGAGCAGTACTTC. This codes for CASSNRDVRDEQYF.

On this clonotype: A much larger clone lies a single base off, so this may be a read error. The V and J genes are TRBV5-1 and TRBJ2-5, with a weak D call TRBD1 (5 bases). This CDR3 comprises 15 residues. Germline CDR1 SGHRS, CDR2 YFSETQ. The DNA of the CDR3 is TGCGCCAGCAGCTTGGAGGCAGGGATACAAGAGACCCATTACTTC. The encoded protein is CASSLEAGIQETHYF.

There are many counts of this clonotype. The chain combines TRBV20-1 with TRBJ2-3; tentatively, D is TRBD1 (5 bases). This CDR3 comprises 15 residues. With 0 bases removed from V and 3 bases from J, the gap between germline ends came to 13 bases. From germline, CDR1 is DFQATT and CDR2 SNEGSKA (reference sequence). CDR3 sequence (DNA): TGCAGTGCTAGAGATATTAGGGGCAAAACAGATACGCAGTATTTT. Translated: CSARDIRGKTDTQYF.

The V gene is TRBV7-8, the J gene TRBJ2-7; the D is unclear. The CDR3 has 14 amino acids. The V gene lost 1 base and the J gene lost 5 bases, with 12 bases spanning the gap. Germline V gene sequence: CDR1 SGHVS, CDR2 FQNEAQ. The CDR3: CASSLVGPTNEQYV. As DNA, the CDR3 is TGTGCCAGCAGCTTAGTTGGCCCAACGAACGAGCAGTACGTC.

This clonotype was observed at least ten times. The gene calls are TRBV28 and TRBJ1-2; 7 bases are a match to TRBD1. The CDR3 covers 13 residues. Germline assignment: CDR1 MDHEN and CDR2 SYDVKM. The V and J ends lost 7 bases and 7 bases, in that order; junction bases with no gene match: 9. The CDR3 DNA is TGTGCCAGCACCCAAGACAGGGCGCGTGGCTACACCTTC. Translated, it gives CASTQDRARGYTF.

This clonotype has at least ten counts. The rearrangement links TRBV20-1 to TRBJ2-3; D is unclear. The CDR3 contains 15 residues. Germline lookup yields CDR1 DFQATT and CDR2 SNEGSKA (reference sequence). V was shortened by 1 base and J by 1 base, with 12 bases between the two germline ends. CDR3 sequence reads: CSARGQNYGTDTQYF. Here the CDR3 DNA reads TGCAGTGCTAGAGGCCAGAATTACGGCACAGATACGCAGTATTTT.

This clonotype occurred many times. The genes are TRBV6-5 and TRBJ1-4; possibly TRBD1 for D (6 bases). The CDR3 sequence is 14 residues long. Trimming took 8 bases from V and 7 from J, leaving 17 bases between them. Per the germline V gene, CDR1 is MNHEY and CDR2 is SVGAGI. CDR3 coding DNA: TGTGCCAGCGGCTCTGGGGGCCTGGGTGAAAAACTGTTTTTT. This codes for CASGSGGLGEKLFF.

The table lists this clonotype with many counts. The CDR3 sequence: CASSATGPNSNQPQHF. The CDR3 bases are TGTGCCAGCAGCGCGACAGGCCCCAATAGCAATCAGCCCCAGCATTTT. The chain recombines TRBV5-6 with TRBJ1-5, with D perhaps matching TRBD1 (6 bases). Germline assignment: CDR1 SGHDT and CDR2 YYEEEE. This CDR3 comprises 16 residues. The V and J ends lost 4 bases and 0 bases respectively, with 14 bases between them.

V usage is TRBV20-1 and J usage is TRBJ1-3; no clear D. V was pared by 4 bases and J by 1 base, with 11 bases between. The CDR3 totals 14 residues. Germline-derived CDR1 and CDR2 are DFQATT and SNEGSKA (reference sequence). The DNA for the CDR3 is TGCAGTGCTAAAAGCCCCGGGTCTGGAAACACCATATATTTT. It encodes CSAKSPGSGNTIYF.

This clonotype was seen a few times. This chain joins TRBV29-1 and TRBJ2-1, with 11 bases that match TRBD2. The CDR3 is made up of 15 amino acids. Germline CDR1 reads SQVTM; CDR2 reads ANQGSEA. The trim removed 6 bases at V and 4 bases at J, leaving 8 bases unmatched. CDR3 bases: TGCAGCGTCGAGCGACTAGCGGGACGATACAATGAGCAGTTCTTC. This translates into CSVERLAGRYNEQFF.

This clonotype was detected ten times or more. This chain joins TRBV5-1 and TRBJ2-5, with 7 bases identical to TRBD1. From germline, CDR1 is SGHRS and CDR2 YFSETQ. V trimming: 5 bases; J trimming: 1 base; junction bases outside the gene matches: 5. The CDR3 contains 14 residues. The CDR3 region is CASSRDSSQETQYF. The DNA for the CDR3 is TGCGCCAGCAGTCGGGACAGCAGCCAAGAGACCCAGTACTTC.

This clonotype was counted at least ten times. The gene calls are TRBV5-1 and TRBJ1-1, with a possible D match to TRBD1 (5 bases). Germline V gene sequence: CDR1 SGHRS, CDR2 YFSETQ. The CDR3 sequence is 14 residues long. V gave up 0 bases and J gave up 2 bases, with 8 bases separating them. The CDR3 loop is CASSLVQANTEAFF. The DNA of the CDR3 is TGCGCCAGCAGCTTGGTACAGGCAAACACTGAAGCTTTCTTT.

This clonotype was counted a single time. This rearrangement joins TRBV6-1 to TRBJ2-7; D is uncertain. Germline CDR1 reads MNHNS; CDR2 reads SASEGT. The CDR3 totals 14 residues. Trimming removed 3 bases at V and 6 bases at J, with 15 bases between. CDR3 sequence reads: CASSDNPHLSEQYF. CDR3 DNA: TGTGCCAGCAGTGATAATCCTCACCTTTCCGAGCAGTACTTC.

This clonotype showed up just a few times. The chain recombines TRBV5-1 with TRBJ2-5; D gene unclear. Trimming left V 0 bases short and J 1 base short, with 7 bases between. Germline values: CDR1 SGHRS, CDR2 YFSETQ. The CDR3 contains 14 residues. CDR3 protein: CASSLAPIQETQYF. For the CDR3, the DNA is TGCGCCAGCAGCTTGGCGCCTATCCAAGAGACCCAGTACTTC.

This clonotype was observed many times. The rearrangement uses TRBV5-1 and TRBJ2-5; D call uncertain. Germline CDR1 reads SGHRS; CDR2 reads YFSETQ. The V gene lost 0 bases and the J gene lost 2 bases, with 8 bases spanning the gap. The CDR3 length is 14 residues. CDR3 loop: CASSLALGQETQYF. Written as DNA, the CDR3 is TGCGCCAGCAGCTTGGCTCTTGGGCAAGAGACCCAGTACTTC.

This chain links TRBV5-1 with TRBJ1-6; 8 bases match TRBD1. The CDR3 is 17 residues long. V was clipped by 4 bases and J by 9 bases; unmatched bases: 15. Germline V gene data show CDR1 as SGHRS and CDR2 as YFSETQ. CDR3 sequence: CASSVRAQGASGSPLHF. DNA for the CDR3: TGCGCCAGCAGCGTGAGGGCCCAGGGGGCCTCGGGTTCACCCCTCCACTTT.

This clonotype was seen ten or more times. The chain couples TRBV29-1 to TRBJ1-1; 7 bases are a match to TRBD1. The CDR3 consists of 14 residues. Germline V gene sequence: CDR1 SQVTM, CDR2 ANQGSEA. The J segment lost 3 bases and the V segment lost 5 bases, leaving 9 bases of the junction unmatched. Written as DNA, the CDR3 is TGCAGCGTTTACAAGGACAGGAGGGACACTGAAGCTTTCTTT. Protein: CSVYKDRRDTEAFF.